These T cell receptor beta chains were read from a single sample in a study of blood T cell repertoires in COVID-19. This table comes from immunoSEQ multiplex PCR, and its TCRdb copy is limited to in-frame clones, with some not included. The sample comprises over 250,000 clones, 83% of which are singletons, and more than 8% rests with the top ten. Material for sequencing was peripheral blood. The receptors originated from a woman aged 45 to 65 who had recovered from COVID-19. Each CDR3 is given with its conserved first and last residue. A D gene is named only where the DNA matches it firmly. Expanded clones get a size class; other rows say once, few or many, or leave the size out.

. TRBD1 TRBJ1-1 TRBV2 TGTGCCAGCAGGGGACAGCATCAGAGCACTGAAGCTTTCTTT CASRGQHQSTEAFF
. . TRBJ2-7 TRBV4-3 TGCGCCAGCAGCAACAACAGGGAAAGCTACGAGCAGTACTTC CASSNNRESYEQYF
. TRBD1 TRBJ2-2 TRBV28 TGTGCCAGCAGTCCCGACAGGGGGGTCACCGGGGAGCTGTTTTTT CASSPDRGVTGELFF
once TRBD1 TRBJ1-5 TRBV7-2 TGTGCCAGCACCGAGACACAGGGGGGAGGTCAGCCCCAGCATTTT CASTETQGGGQPQHF
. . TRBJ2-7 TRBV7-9 TGTGCCAGCAGCAAATTAGGAGGGAGTAGGGTTGGCCGGTCAGAGGCATACGAGCAGTACTTC CASSKLGGSRVGRSEAYEQYF
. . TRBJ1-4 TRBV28 TGTGCCAGCAGGAACAGGGATCCTAATGAAAAACTGTTTTTT CASRNRDPNEKLFF
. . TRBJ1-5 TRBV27 TGTGCCAGCAGTCCTTTACATAGCAATCAGCCCCAGCATTTT CASSPLHSNQPQHF
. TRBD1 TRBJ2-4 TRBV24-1 TGTGCCACCAGTGACCCCAGGGGGCCCATTCAGTACTTC CATSDPRGPIQYF
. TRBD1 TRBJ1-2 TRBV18 TGTGCCAGCTCAACTCGACAGGGTGCTAACTATGGCTACACCTTC CASSTRQGANYGYTF
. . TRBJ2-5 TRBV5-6 TGTGCCAGCAGCTTGGCTTCCCCTCGGGAGACCCAGTACTTC CASSLASPRETQYF
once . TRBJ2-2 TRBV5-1 TGCGCCAGCAGCCCGAGGCAGAACACCGGGGAGCTGTTTTTT CASSPRQNTGELFF
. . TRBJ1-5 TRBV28 TGTGCCAGCAGTTCCGGTGACCAGGGCGCTAATCAGCCCCAGCATTTT CASSSGDQGANQPQHF
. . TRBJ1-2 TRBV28 TGTGCCAGCTCCTCGGGAGTAAACTATGGCTACACCTTC CASSSGVNYGYTF
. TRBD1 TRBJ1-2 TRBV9 TGTGCCAGCAGCGTTGACAGGGGGAACTATGGCTACACCTTC CASSVDRGNYGYTF
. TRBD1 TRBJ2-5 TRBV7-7 TGTGCCAGCAGTCAACAGGGGGGAGAGACCCAGTACTTC CASSQQGGETQYF
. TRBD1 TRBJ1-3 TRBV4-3 TGCGCCAGCAGCACTCGACAGGGGGCGAATGGAAACACCATATATTTT CASSTRQGANGNTIYF
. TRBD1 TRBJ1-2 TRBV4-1 TGCGCCAGCAGAGGGGGCAGGGGGTTCGCTGGCTACACCTTC CASRGGRGFAGYTF
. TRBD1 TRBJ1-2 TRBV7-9 TGTGCCAGCAGAGGACAGGCGAACTATGGCTACACCTTC CASRGQANYGYTF
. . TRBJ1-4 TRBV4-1 TGCGCCAGCAGCCAAGATGACCCAGGGGTCGGTGAAAAACTGTTTTTT CASSQDDPGVGEKLFF
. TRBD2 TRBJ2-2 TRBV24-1 TGTGCCACCAGTGATCCGCATAGCGGGAGGGCCTGGAAAGCCGGGGAGCTGTTTTTT CATSDPHSGRAWKAGELFF
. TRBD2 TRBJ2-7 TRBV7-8 TGTGCCAGCAGCTTAGGGGTTTGGGGGAGGGCCTACGAGCAGTACTTC CASSLGVWGRAYEQYF
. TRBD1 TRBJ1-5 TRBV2 TGTGCCAGCAGTGGACAGGGGGCCGGCAATCAGCCCCAGCATTTT CASSGQGAGNQPQHF
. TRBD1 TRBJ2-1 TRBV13 TGTGCCAGCAGCTTCGGAGACAGGGGTTACAATGAGCAGTTCTTC CASSFGDRGYNEQFF